The T cell receptor (beta chain) described here comes from a study of T-cell memory formation after mild COVID-19. This clonotype was seen a few times. Germline V gene data show CDR1 as SGHNT and CDR2 as YYREEE (reference sequence). The CDR3 is 13 amino acids. Trimming cost V 0 bases and J 10 bases; bases outside gene matches: 4. TCRdb passed the 5' RACE reads through MiXCR, listing each CDR3 protein once. There are around 220,000 distinct CDR3 sequences in the sample; approximately 16% occur only once, and approximately 3.4% lies in the top ten. The source is a man between 18 and 29 years old who had mild COVID-19 (a few samples of this study predate the infection). Cell type and time point are not known. The chain is built from TRBV5-4 and TRBJ2-1, with 7 bases aligning to TRBD2. The sample was PBMCs or a T cell subset sorted from them (not recorded which). The chain's CDR3 is CASSLDNGGEQFF. The CDR3 DNA reads TGTGCCAGCAGCTTGGATAACGGGGGGGAGCAGTTCTTC.